Shown below are 14 T cell receptor beta chains from a single sample sequenced in a study of cytomegalovirus exposure and HLA in healthy donors. Produced via immunoSEQ multiplex PCR; TCRdb's table is partial and in-frame only. The repertoire includes more than 45,000 clones, over 75% of them detected once, and approximately 2.1% sits in the top ten. The specimen was PBMCs. All receptors derive from a woman aged 30 to 39 in good health and CMV-seronegative.

The V call is TRBV28, the J call TRBJ2-3, with 8 bases identical to TRBD1. Germline-derived CDR1 and CDR2 are MDHEN and SYDVKM. The V gene end was trimmed by 6 bases and the J gene end by 3 bases; junction bases not matched to a gene: 8. The length of the CDR3 is 15 residues. This CDR3 is CASRRRTGLTDTQYF. In DNA, the CDR3 is TGTGCCAGCAGACGTAGGACAGGGCTAACAGATACGCAGTATTTT.

The gene calls are TRBV7-3 and TRBJ1-5; tentative D call: TRBD1 (6 bases). The CDR3 is 13 amino acids. Germline lookup yields CDR1 SGHTA and CDR2 FQGTGA. Trimming removed 9 bases from V and 2 bases from J, with 11 bases in between. As DNA, the CDR3 is TGTGCCAGTGCAGAGGGGGGCAATCAGCCCCAGCATTTT. Translated, it gives CASAEGGNQPQHF.

The chain uses TRBV7-9 and TRBJ1-1; TRBD1 aligns across 10 bases. The CDR3 contains 15 residues. Germline-derived CDR1 and CDR2 are SEHNR and FQNEAQ (reference sequence). Germline trimming cut 5 bases from V and 7 bases from J; bases unmatched to any gene: 10. The CDR3 DNA sequence: TGTGCCAGCAGCATCGGGGACAGGGGCGGGAGTGAAGCTTTCTTT. Its protein product is CASSIGDRGGSEAFF.

The chain carries TRBV25-1 and TRBJ2-7; perhaps TRBD1 as D (6 bases). The CDR3 has 14 amino acids. Looked up from germline, CDR1 is MGHDK and CDR2 is SYGVNS. The V and J ends lost 4 bases and 6 bases respectively, with 16 bases between them. The CDR3 protein is CASSGVHRDGEQYF. The CDR3 DNA follows: TGTGCCAGCAGTGGAGTCCACAGGGACGGCGAGCAGTACTTC.

The V and J genes are TRBV14 and TRBJ1-5, with a tentative D call TRBD1 (5 bases). The germline V and J ends were trimmed by 3 bases and 0 bases, with 18 bases remaining between them. The CDR3 has 18 residues. The germline CDR1 and CDR2 sequences are SGHDN and FVKESK. The CDR3: CASSHLQGRGYSNQPQHF. CDR3 sequence (DNA): TGTGCCAGCAGCCATCTCCAGGGCCGGGGGTATAGCAATCAGCCCCAGCATTTT.

V and J are TRBV7-2 and TRBJ2-2; 7 bases agree with TRBD1. This CDR3 spans 15 amino acids. The germline V gene encodes CDR1 SGHTA and CDR2 FQGNSA. The trim removed 4 bases at V and 5 bases at J, leaving 7 bases unmatched. CDR3 bases: TGTGCCAGCAGCTCGGGACAGTTTGGTACCGGGGAGCTGTTTTTT. It yields the protein CASSSGQFGTGELFF.

J is TRBJ2-2 and V is TRBV11-3; 7 nucleotides line up with TRBD1. Germline V gene sequence: CDR1 SGHNT, CDR2 YENEEA. V shed 3 bases and J 8 bases; nucleotides not matched to a gene: 0. The CDR3 is made up of 12 amino acids. For the CDR3, the DNA is TGTGCCAGCAGCTTGGACAGGGGGGAGCTGTTTTTT. Residues: CASSLDRGELFF.

The V gene is TRBV5-6, the J gene TRBJ1-1; TRBD1 is a possible D gene (6 bases). CDR1 is SGHDT, CDR2 YYEEEE, per germline. The length of the CDR3 is 12 residues. The ends were cut back, 2 bases at V and 6 bases at J, with 8 bases in the middle. CDR3 DNA sequence: TGTGCCAGCAGCTTAACAGGGCCTGAAGCTTTCTTT. Amino acid sequence: CASSLTGPEAFF.

The V gene is TRBV6-5, the J gene TRBJ2-1; D is possibly TRBD2 (5 bases). CDR3 length: 12 residues. The V gene's germline CDR1 is MNHEY and CDR2 SVGAGI. V lost 0 bases and J lost 9, with 6 bases in between. This chain's CDR3 is CASSYSGVEQFF. CDR3 DNA sequence: TGTGCCAGCAGTTACTCCGGGGTTGAGCAGTTCTTC.

The chain uses TRBV27 and TRBJ2-2; 11 nucleotides agree with TRBD2. Per the germline V gene, CDR1 is MNHEY and CDR2 is SMNVEV (reference sequence). The CDR3 has 17 residues. With V trimmed by 6 bases and J by 1 base, 7 bases remained unmatched. The CDR3: CASSLRGTSGNTGELFF. The CDR3 DNA sequence: TGTGCCAGCAGCCTGCGAGGGACTAGCGGGAACACCGGGGAGCTGTTTTTT.

Points on this clone: The same CDR3 can be traced to other DNA sequences in this sample. The gene calls are TRBV7-9 and TRBJ2-1, with a weak D call TRBD2 (5 bases). The CDR3 has 14 residues. Germline values: CDR1 SEHNR, CDR2 FQNEAQ (reference sequence). V lost 4 bases and J lost 3, with 10 bases in between. The CDR3 coding sequence is TGTGCCAGCAGCTCCAGCGGTGGCTACAATGAGCAGTTCTTC. This translates into CASSSSGGYNEQFF.

The chain carries TRBV6-5 and TRBJ1-1, with a weak D call TRBD1 (6 bases). This CDR3 has 16 residues. Germline CDR1 reads MNHEY; CDR2 reads SVGAGI. V was trimmed by 3 bases and J by 0 bases, leaving 14 bases between them. CDR3 coding DNA: TGTGCCAGCAGTTATCGGCCAACAGGGCTGAACACTGAAGCTTTCTTT. Translating gives CASSYRPTGLNTEAFF.

Worth noting for this clone: The sample carries other DNA sequences with the same CDR3. J is TRBJ2-1 and V is TRBV27; TRBD1 is a possible D gene (5 bases). V lost 3 bases to trimming and J lost 3 bases, with 12 bases between them. The CDR3 runs to 15 residues. Germline CDR1 and CDR2: MNHEY and SMNVEV (reference sequence). The CDR3 nucleotides are TGTGCCAGCAGTTTCGGGCAGGGTGGCTACAATGAGCAGTTCTTC. Encoded protein: CASSFGQGGYNEQFF.

The chain combines TRBV5-1 with TRBJ2-1; 10 bases align to TRBD2. CDR3 length: 19 amino acids. J lost 0 bases, V lost 0 bases, and 9 bases had no gene match. Germline V lookup: CDR1 SGHRS, CDR2 YFSETQ. The CDR3 here is CASSLGTSGALVSYNEQFF. CDR3 nucleotide sequence: TGCGCCAGCAGCTTGGGGACTAGCGGAGCTTTAGTCTCCTACAATGAGCAGTTCTTC.